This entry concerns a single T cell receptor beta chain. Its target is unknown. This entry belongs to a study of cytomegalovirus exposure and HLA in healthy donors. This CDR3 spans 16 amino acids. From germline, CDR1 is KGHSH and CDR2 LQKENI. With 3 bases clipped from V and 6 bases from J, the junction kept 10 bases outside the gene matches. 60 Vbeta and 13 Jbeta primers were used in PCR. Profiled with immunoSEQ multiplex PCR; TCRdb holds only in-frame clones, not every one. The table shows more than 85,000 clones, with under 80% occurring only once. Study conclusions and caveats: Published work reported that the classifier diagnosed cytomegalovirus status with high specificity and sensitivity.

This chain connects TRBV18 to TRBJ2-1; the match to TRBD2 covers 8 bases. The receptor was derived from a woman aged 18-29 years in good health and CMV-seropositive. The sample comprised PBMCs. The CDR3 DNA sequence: TGTGCCAGCTCACCCAGACCGGGACTAGGAGGCAATGAGCAGTTCTTC. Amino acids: CASSPRPGLGGNEQFF.